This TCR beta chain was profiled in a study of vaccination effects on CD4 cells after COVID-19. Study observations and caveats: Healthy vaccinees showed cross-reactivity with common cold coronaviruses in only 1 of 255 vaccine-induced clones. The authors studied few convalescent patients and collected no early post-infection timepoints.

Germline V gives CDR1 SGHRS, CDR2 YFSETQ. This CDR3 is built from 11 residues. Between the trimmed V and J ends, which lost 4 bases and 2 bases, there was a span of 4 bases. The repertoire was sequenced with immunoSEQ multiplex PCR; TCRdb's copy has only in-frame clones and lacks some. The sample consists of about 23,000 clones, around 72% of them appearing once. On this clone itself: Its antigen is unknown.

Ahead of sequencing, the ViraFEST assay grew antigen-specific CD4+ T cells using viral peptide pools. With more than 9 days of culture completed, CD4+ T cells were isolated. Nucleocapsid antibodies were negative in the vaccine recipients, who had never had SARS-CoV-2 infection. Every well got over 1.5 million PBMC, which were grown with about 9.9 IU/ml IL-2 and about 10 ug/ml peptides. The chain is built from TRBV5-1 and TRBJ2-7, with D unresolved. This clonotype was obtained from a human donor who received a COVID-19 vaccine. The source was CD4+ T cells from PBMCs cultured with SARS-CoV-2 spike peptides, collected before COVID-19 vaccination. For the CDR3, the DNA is TGCGCCAGCAGCGATACCTACGAGCAGTACTTC. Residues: CASSDTYEQYF.